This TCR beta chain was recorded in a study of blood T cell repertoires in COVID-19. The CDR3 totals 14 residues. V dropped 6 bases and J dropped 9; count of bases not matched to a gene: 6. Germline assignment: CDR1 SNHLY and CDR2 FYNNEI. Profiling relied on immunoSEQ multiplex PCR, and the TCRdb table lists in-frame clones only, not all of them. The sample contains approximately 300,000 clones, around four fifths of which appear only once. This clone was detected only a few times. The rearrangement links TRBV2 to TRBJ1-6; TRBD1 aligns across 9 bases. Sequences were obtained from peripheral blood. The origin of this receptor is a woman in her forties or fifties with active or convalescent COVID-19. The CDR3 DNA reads TGTGCCAGCAGACCGGGGACAGGGTCTTCACCCCTCCACTTT. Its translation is CASRPGTGSSPLHF. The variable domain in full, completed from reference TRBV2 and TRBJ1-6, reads EPEVTQTPSHQVTQMGQEVILRCVPISNHLYFYWYRQILGQKVEFLVSFYNNEISEKSEIFDDQFSVERPDGSNFTLKIRSTKLEDSAMYFCASRPGTGSSPLHFGNGTRLTVT.